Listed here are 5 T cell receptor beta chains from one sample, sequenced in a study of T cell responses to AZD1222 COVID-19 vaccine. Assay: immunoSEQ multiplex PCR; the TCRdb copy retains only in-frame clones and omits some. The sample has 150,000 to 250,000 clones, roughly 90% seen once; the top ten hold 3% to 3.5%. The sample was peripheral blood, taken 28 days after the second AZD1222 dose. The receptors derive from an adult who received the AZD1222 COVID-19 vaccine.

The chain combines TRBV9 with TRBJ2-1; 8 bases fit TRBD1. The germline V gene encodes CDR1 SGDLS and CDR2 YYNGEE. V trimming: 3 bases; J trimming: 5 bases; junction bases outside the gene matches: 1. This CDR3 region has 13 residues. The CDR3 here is CASSEDRDNEQFF. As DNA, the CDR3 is TGTGCCAGCAGCGAGGACAGGGACAATGAGCAGTTCTTC. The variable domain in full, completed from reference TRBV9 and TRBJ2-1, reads DSGVTQTPKHLITATGQRVTLRCSPRSGDLSVYWYQQSLDQGLQFLIQYYNGEERAKGNILERFSAQQFPDLHSELNLSSLELGDSALYFCASSEDRDNEQFFGPGTRLTVL.

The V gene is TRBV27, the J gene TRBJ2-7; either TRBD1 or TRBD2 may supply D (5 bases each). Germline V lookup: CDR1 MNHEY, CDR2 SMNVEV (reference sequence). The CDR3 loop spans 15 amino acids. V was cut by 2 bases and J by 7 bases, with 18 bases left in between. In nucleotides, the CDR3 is TGTGCCAGCAGTTTAGAAAAACTAGGGGAAAGGGAGCAGTACTTC. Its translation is CASSLEKLGEREQYF.

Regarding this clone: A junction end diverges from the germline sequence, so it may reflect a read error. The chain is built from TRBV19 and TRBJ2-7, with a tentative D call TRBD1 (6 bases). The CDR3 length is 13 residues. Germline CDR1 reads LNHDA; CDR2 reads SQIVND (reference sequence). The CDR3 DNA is TGTGCCAGTAGCGATGGCAGGGGTTCCACTCCGCACTTC. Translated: CASSDGRGSTPHF.

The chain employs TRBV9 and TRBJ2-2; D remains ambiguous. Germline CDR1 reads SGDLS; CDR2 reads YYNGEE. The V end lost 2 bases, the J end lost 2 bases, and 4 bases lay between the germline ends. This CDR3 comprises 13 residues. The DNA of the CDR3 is TGTGCCAGCAGCGTGAGAAACACCGGGGAGCTGTTTTTT. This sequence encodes CASSVRNTGELFF.

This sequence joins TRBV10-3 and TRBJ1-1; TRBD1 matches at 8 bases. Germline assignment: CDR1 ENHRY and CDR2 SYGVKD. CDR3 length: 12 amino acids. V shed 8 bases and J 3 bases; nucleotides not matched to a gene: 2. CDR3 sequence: CAIGQGDTEAFF. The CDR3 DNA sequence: TGTGCCATCGGACAGGGTGACACTGAAGCTTTCTTT.